This T cell receptor beta chain came from a study of spatial heterogeneity in lung cancer. In the study overall: Among detected sequences, beta-chain ones consistently exceeded alpha-chain ones in number. Averaged across combinations, each unique TCR and UMI pairing appeared more than ten times in raw reads, which were uncorrected.

As to time point: sample taken at primary tumor resection. Whole RNA, which was extracted from tumor, nontumor lung tissue or frozen PBMC, was sequenced without any cell sorting. The donor group consisted of under 95 patients who had untreated, early-stage non-small cell lung cancer. In germline, CDR1 is MDHEN, CDR2 SYDVKM. This CDR3 contains 15 residues. V gave up 8 bases and J gave up 1 base; unmatched junction bases: 10. Using its own MiXCR run on the 5' RACE reads, TCRdb lists one record per CDR3 protein. The table lists more than 10,000 distinct CDR3 sequences, about 15% of them singletons. The V call is TRBV28, the J call TRBJ2-7, with 8 bases aligning to TRBD2. The sequences come from PBMCs, collected at surgery. This TCR was sampled from a male donor with early-stage non-small cell lung cancer. CDR3 coding DNA: TGTGCCAGCGGCCCGCTCCGGGGGGGATCCTACGAGCAGTACTTC. Amino acid sequence: CASGPLRGGSYEQYF.